A single sample is the source of the 7 T cell receptor beta chains below, sequenced in a study of T cell responses to AZD1222 COVID-19 vaccine. The protocol was immunoSEQ multiplex PCR, while the TCRdb copy is restricted to in-frame clones and leaves out a portion. The profile shows 80,000 to 95,000 clones, roughly nine tenths of them singletons. The sample in question was peripheral blood, obtained on day 0 of MenACWY control vaccination. Every receptor here comes from an adult in good health.

The V gene is TRBV19, the J gene TRBJ2-5; D is unresolved. The CDR3 spans 15 residues. The V end was cut by 4 bases, the J end by 5 bases, with 17 bases between. Germline V gene lookup returns CDR1 LNHDA and CDR2 SQIVND (reference sequence). CDR3 nucleotides: TGTGCCAGTAGTAAACGAACCGGGCATCGGGAGACCCAGTACTTC. Its translation is CASSKRTGHRETQYF. Full variable domain (outside the CDR3, taken from reference TRBV19 and TRBJ2-5): DGGITQSPKYLFRKEGQNVTLSCEQNLNHDAMYWYRQDPGQGLRLIYYSQIVNDFQKGDIAEGYSVSREKKESFPLTVTSAQKNPTAFYLCASSKRTGHRETQYFGPGTRLLVL.

This chain links TRBV7-2 with TRBJ1-2; no reliable D call. The CDR3 covers 15 residues. Germline V gene lookup returns CDR1 SGHTA and CDR2 FQGNSA. The V end was cut by 3 bases, the J end by 6 bases, with 17 bases between. The CDR3 DNA is TGTGCCAGCAGCTTCCGCGGGCCCACGGCGGATGGCTACACCTTC. It encodes CASSFRGPTADGYTF.

This sequence joins TRBV7-8 and TRBJ2-7, with D perhaps TRBD2 (5 bases). Germline V CDR1 and CDR2: SGHVS, FQNEAQ. Deletions cut 5 bases from V and 5 bases from J, with 16 bases between. The CDR3 totals 14 residues. The CDR3 sequence: CASSPLRGNHEQYF. CDR3 sequence (DNA): TGTGCCAGCAGCCCTTTGAGAGGGAACCACGAGCAGTACTTC.

In its sample, this clone was seen many times. The chain employs TRBV4-3 and TRBJ1-4, with 12 positions matching TRBD1. Trimming at V came to 0 bases and at J to 8 bases, leaving 4 bases not matched to a gene. This CDR3 is 16 amino acids long. In germline, CDR1 is LGHNA, CDR2 YSLEER. CDR3 nucleotides: TGCGCCAGCAGCCAAGATCGGGGGACAGGGGGCGAAAAACTGTTTTTT. Its protein is CASSQDRGTGGEKLFF.

The V gene is TRBV11-3, the J gene TRBJ1-1, with 9 nucleotides matching TRBD1. The CDR3 runs 15 residues. Germline CDR1 SGHNT, CDR2 YENEEA. V lost 5 bases and J lost 2; bases outside the gene matches: 6. CDR3 sequence: CASSHGQGRNTEAFF. The CDR3 region has the DNA TGTGCCAGCAGCCATGGACAGGGGAGAAACACTGAAGCTTTCTTT.

The rearrangement links TRBV13 to TRBJ2-7; D is undetermined. The germline CDR1 and CDR2 sequences are PRHDT and FYEKMQ (reference sequence). V was trimmed by 5 bases and J by 2 bases, leaving 7 bases between them. CDR3 length equals 12 residues. The CDR3 bases are TGTGCCAGCAGCGGTGGGACCTACGAGCAGTACTTC. As protein: CASSGGTYEQYF.

The chain combines TRBV27 with TRBJ2-5, with 13 bases fitting TRBD2. Germline V gene lookup returns CDR1 MNHEY and CDR2 SMNVEV (reference sequence). The CDR3 length is 19 residues. The ends lost 7 bases at V and 5 bases at J; junction bases unmatched: 19. CDR3 amino acids: CASISTSGGPPSMWETQYF. As DNA, the CDR3 is TGTGCCAGCATCTCGACTAGCGGGGGGCCGCCTAGTATGTGGGAGACCCAGTACTTC.